This T cell receptor (beta chain) was captured in a study of Graves' ophthalmopathy and Graves' hyperthyroidism. As concerns this clonotype: Its specificity is unknown.

Germline CDR1 is MNHEY and CDR2 is SVGEGT. V was trimmed by 0 bases and J by 4 bases, leaving 9 bases between them. The CDR3 runs to 14 residues. Recruitment covered hyperthyroidism patients aged 18 to 65 whose new diagnosis was of under 2 months' duration. Investigators amplified TCR beta CDR3 regions from RNA transcripts. RT-PCR with HTBI primers came first, then second-round multiplex PCR. Each CDR3 protein is one row after TCRdb ran MiXCR on the multiplex PCR reads. The sample lists around 1,200,000 distinct CDR3 sequences, approximately 35% seen once, with roughly 10% in the top ten. Study outcomes and limitations: Among expanded thyroid clonotypes above 0.001 frequency, most also occurred in blood.

V is TRBV6-2 or TRBV6-3 and J is TRBJ1-2; D is undetermined. The receptor comes from an adult man with Graves' hyperthyroidism. Sequencing input: peripheral blood or thyroid tissue (not recorded which). CDR3 loop: CASSYSGRAYGYTF. The CDR3 region has the DNA TGTGCCAGCAGTTACTCCGGGCGCGCCTATGGCTACACCTTC.